This is a list of T cell receptor beta chains from one sample in a study of blood T cells in healthy people across ages. TCRdb redid the calling of the 5' RACE reads with MiXCR, one entry per CDR3 protein. The sample has nearly 1 million distinct CDR3 sequences, just over 50% seen once. Sequencing was done on a sample of blood. These receptors were collected from a woman in her sixties or seventies in good health. The CDR3 runs from the conserved cysteine through the conserved F or W. D genes are given only for firm matches. Size is omitted from some rows. Given values are once, few, many or a class for expanded clones.

D gene	J gene	clone size	V gene	CDR3 length	CDR3 protein	CDR3 DNA
-	TRBJ2-7	many	TRBV20-1	13	CRARASRTYEQYF	TGCAGGGCAAGGGCTAGCCGAACCTACGAGCAGTACTTC
TRBD1	TRBJ2-3	few	TRBV6-5	14	CASSETGGADTQYF	TGTGCCAGCAGTGAAACAGGGGGAGCAGATACGCAGTATTTT
TRBD2	TRBJ2-1	few	TRBV7-3	14	CASSYSGPNNEQFF	TGTGCCAGCAGCTATAGCGGGCCTAACAATGAGCAGTTCTTC
-	TRBJ2-7	many	TRBV18	13	CASSVGVLDEQYF	TGTGCCAGCTCAGTGGGGGTACTGGACGAGCAGTACTTC
-	TRBJ2-5	few	TRBV27	8	CARETQYF	TGTGCCAGAGAGACCCAGTACTTC
-	TRBJ2-7	-	TRBV6-5	13	CASSRLGAYEQYF	TGTGCCAGCAGTCGGCTTGGGGCCTACGAGCAGTACTTC
-	TRBJ2-5	few	TRBV15	15	CATSRDLGVQETQYF	TGTGCCACCAGCAGAGATCTCGGGGTTCAAGAGACCCAGTACTTC
-	TRBJ1-2	-	TRBV30	15	CAWSGPRQGSYGYTF	TGTGCCTGGAGTGGACCTCGGCAGGGAAGCTATGGCTACACCTTC
TRBD1	TRBJ1-1	-	TRBV2	16	CASSGGGRGVEAEAFF	TGTGCCAGCAGTGGAGGGGGCAGGGGGGTTGAAGCTGAAGCTTTCTTT
-	TRBJ2-6	-	TRBV12-3/TRBV12-4	18	CASSLLTQERSGANVLTF	TGTGCCAGCAGTTTGTTGACCCAGGAGAGGTCTGGGGCCAACGTCCTGACTTTC
-	TRBJ2-1	many	TRBV27	14	CASSSGSSYNEQFF	TGTGCCAGCAGTTCCGGGTCCTCCTACAATGAGCAGTTCTTC
-	TRBJ2-3	-	TRBV6-5	12	CASGRLADTQYF	TGTGCCAGCGGGAGACTGGCAGATACGCAGTATTTT
-	TRBJ2-3	few	TRBV27	14	CASSLTGTEDTQYF	TGTGCCAGCAGTTTAACTGGGACGGAGGATACGCAGTATTTT
TRBD1	TRBJ2-2	-	TRBV3-1	15	CASRKQGTDTGELFF	TGTGCCAGCAGAAAACAGGGGACGGACACCGGGGAGCTGTTTTTT
TRBD2	TRBJ2-1	-	TRBV24-1	17	CATSEGLLAGVSYEQFF	TGTGCCACCAGTGAGGGCTTACTAGCGGGAGTATCCTATGAGCAGTTCTTC
-	TRBJ1-5	once	TRBV28	15	CASSSPDSINQPQHF	TGTGCCAGCAGTTCTCCCGACAGTATCAATCAGCCCCAGCATTTT
TRBD2	TRBJ2-1	-	TRBV18	16	CASSPPGSGRGDEQFF	TGTGCCAGCTCACCACCGGGCAGCGGGAGAGGTGATGAGCAGTTCTTC
TRBD2	TRBJ2-7	-	TRBV20-1	14	CSGVSSGRSYEQYF	TGCAGTGGTGTGTCTAGCGGGAGAAGTTACGAGCAGTACTTC
-	TRBJ1-2	-	TRBV29-1	13	CSVGTLFTYGYTF	TGCAGCGTAGGGACACTCTTCACCTATGGCTACACCTTC
TRBD2	TRBJ2-1	-	TRBV5-5	17	CASSSWLAGSSYNEQFF	TGTGCCAGCAGCTCATGGCTAGCGGGCTCCTCCTACAATGAGCAGTTCTTC
TRBD2	TRBJ2-1	-	TRBV20-1	16	CSAAERGGRNLDEQFF	TGCAGTGCAGCCGAACGAGGCGGGAGGAATTTGGATGAGCAGTTCTTC
TRBD2	TRBJ2-7	-	TRBV13	17	CASSWYMGRLAGGEQYF	TGTGCCAGCAGCTGGTATATGGGCCGACTAGCGGGAGGCGAGCAGTACTTC
-	TRBJ1-5	-	TRBV27	15	CASSPGGISNQPQHF	TGTGCCAGCAGTCCCGGGGGCATTAGCAATCAGCCCCAGCATTTT
-	TRBJ2-1	-	TRBV6-5	13	CASKSPGYNEQFF	TGTGCCAGCAAGTCTCCAGGGTACAATGAGCAGTTCTTC
TRBD1	TRBJ2-5	few	TRBV10-3	14	CAISWTGKGETQYF	TGTGCCATCAGTTGGACAGGGAAAGGGGAGACCCAGTACTTC
-	TRBJ2-7	few	TRBV29-1	11	CSVDINYEQYF	TGCAGCGTTGACATTAATTACGAGCAGTACTTC
-	TRBJ1-4	-	TRBV4-2	17	CASSQERVGAANEKLFF	TGTGCCAGCAGCCAAGAAAGGGTAGGGGCAGCTAATGAAAAACTGTTTTTT
-	TRBJ2-3	-	TRBV20-1	15	CSARDTGPLLHTQYF	TGCAGTGCTAGAGACACCGGTCCCCTCCTGCATACGCAGTATTTT
-	TRBJ2-7	-	TRBV2	14	CATHRAVTTSEQYF	TGTGCCACTCACAGGGCTGTCACAACAAGCGAGCAGTACTTC
TRBD2	TRBJ2-7	few	TRBV7-2	14	CASSTRLARYEQYF	TGTGCCAGCAGCACCAGACTAGCACGTTACGAGCAGTACTTC
TRBD1	TRBJ2-7	-	TRBV7-2	13	CASGQGSPYEQYF	TGTGCCAGCGGACAGGGTAGTCCCTACGAGCAGTACTTC
-	TRBJ1-1	-	TRBV20-1	13	CSASIQGNTEAFF	TGCAGTGCTTCGATTCAAGGGAACACTGAAGCTTTCTTT
-	TRBJ1-1	-	TRBV7-2	12	CASSYQANVAFF	TGTGCCAGCAGCTATCAGGCGAACGTGGCTTTCTTT
TRBD1	TRBJ1-4	-	TRBV12-3/TRBV12-4	15	CASSPYRDRVEKLFF	TGTGCCAGCAGTCCCTACAGGGACAGGGTTGAAAAACTGTTTTTT
TRBD2	TRBJ2-3	-	TRBV29-1	16	CSVDGARGRFTDTQYF	TGCAGCGTCGATGGCGCGCGCGGGAGGTTCACAGATACGCAGTATTTT
TRBD1	TRBJ2-4	few	TRBV3-1	15	CASRGTGLAKNIQYF	TGTGCCAGCAGGGGGACAGGCCTAGCCAAAAACATTCAGTACTTC
-	TRBJ2-7	-	TRBV7-9	12	CASSLSSREQYF	TGTGCCAGCAGCTTAAGTTCGAGGGAGCAGTACTTC
TRBD2	TRBJ2-1	-	TRBV20-1	13	CSARTSARNEQFF	TGCAGTGCACGAACTAGCGCCCGAAATGAGCAGTTCTTC
TRBD2	TRBJ2-1	-	TRBV20-1	12	CSASAGETEQFF	TGCAGTGCTAGTGCGGGAGAGACTGAGCAGTTCTTC
-	TRBJ1-1	-	TRBV28	10	CATQTYEAFF	TGTGCCACCCAGACCTATGAAGCTTTCTTT
TRBD2	TRBJ2-7	-	TRBV3-1	15	CASSQSGTRVGEQYF	TGTGCCAGCAGCCAATCCGGGACTAGAGTAGGCGAGCAGTACTTC
TRBD2	TRBJ2-1	-	TRBV4-1	16	CASSQRLADSYNEQFF	TGCGCCAGCAGCCAAAGACTAGCGGATTCCTACAATGAGCAGTTCTTC
-	TRBJ2-2	-	TRBV2	13	CASSVYNTGELFF	TGTGCCAGCAGTGTGTATAACACCGGGGAGCTGTTTTTT
-	TRBJ2-3	-	TRBV4-1	15	CASSQAGTITDTQYF	TGCGCCAGCAGCCAAGCAGGGACCATCACAGATACGCAGTATTTT
TRBD1	TRBJ2-3	-	TRBV10-3	13	CATLGTATDTQYF	TGTGCCACACTCGGGACAGCCACAGATACGCAGTATTTT
-	TRBJ1-5	few	TRBV4-1	13	CASSQEGSRPQHF	TGCGCCAGCAGCCAAGAGGGCAGCCGGCCCCAGCATTTT
TRBD2	TRBJ2-5	few	TRBV6-6	16	CASSYAGLAGKETQYF	TGTGCCAGCAGTTACGCGGGACTAGCGGGAAAAGAGACCCAGTACTTC
-	TRBJ1-5	-	TRBV20-1	14	CSAGKGGLNQPQHF	TGCAGTGCTGGAAAGGGCGGACTGAATCAACCCCAGCATTTT
-	TRBJ2-3	once	TRBV11-3	15	CASSYGGLPTDTQYF	TGTGCCAGCAGCTATGGGGGACTCCCCACAGATACGCAGTATTTT
-	TRBJ2-3	-	TRBV20-1	14	CSAPSSESTDTQYF	TGCAGTGCTCCATCTAGCGAAAGCACAGATACGCAGTATTTT
-	TRBJ2-3	-	TRBV12-3/TRBV12-4	15	CASSRFNPSTDTQYF	TGTGCCAGCAGCCGGTTCAATCCTAGCACAGATACGCAGTATTTT
-	TRBJ2-1	many	TRBV7-3	13	CASSLEATRGLFF	TGTGCCAGCAGCTTAGAGGCGACTAGAGGTCTGTTCTTC
TRBD2	TRBJ2-7	-	TRBV6-6	17	CASSYSLAGTSLNEQYF	TGTGCCAGCAGTTACTCACTCGCCGGGACTAGCCTGAACGAGCAGTACTTC